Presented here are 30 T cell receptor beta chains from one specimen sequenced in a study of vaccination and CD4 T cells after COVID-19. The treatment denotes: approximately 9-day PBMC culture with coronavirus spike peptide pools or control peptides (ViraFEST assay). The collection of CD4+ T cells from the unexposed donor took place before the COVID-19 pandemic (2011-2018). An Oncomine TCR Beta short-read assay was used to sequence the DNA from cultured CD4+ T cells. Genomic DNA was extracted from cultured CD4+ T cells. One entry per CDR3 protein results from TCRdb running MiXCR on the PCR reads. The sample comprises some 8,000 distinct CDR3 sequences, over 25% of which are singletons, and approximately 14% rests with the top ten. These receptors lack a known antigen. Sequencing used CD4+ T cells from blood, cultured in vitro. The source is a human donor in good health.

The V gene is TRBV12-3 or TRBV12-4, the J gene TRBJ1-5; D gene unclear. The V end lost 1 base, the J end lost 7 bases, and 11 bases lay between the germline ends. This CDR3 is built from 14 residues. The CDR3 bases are TGTGCCAGCAGTTTAGTGGAGTTCCCCCAGCCCCAGCATTTT. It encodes CASSLVEFPQPQHF.

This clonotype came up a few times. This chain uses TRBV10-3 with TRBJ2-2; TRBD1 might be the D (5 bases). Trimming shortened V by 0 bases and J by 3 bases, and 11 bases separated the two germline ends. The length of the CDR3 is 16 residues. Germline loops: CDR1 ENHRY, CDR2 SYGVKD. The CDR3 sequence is CAISESRTGDTGELFF. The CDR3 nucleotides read TGTGCCATCAGTGAGTCTCGAACAGGTGACACCGGGGAGCTGTTTTTT.

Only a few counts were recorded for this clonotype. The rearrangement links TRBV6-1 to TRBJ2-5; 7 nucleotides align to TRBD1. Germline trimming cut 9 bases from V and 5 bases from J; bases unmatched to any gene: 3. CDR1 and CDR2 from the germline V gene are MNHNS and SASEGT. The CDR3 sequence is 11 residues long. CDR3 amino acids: CASQGVETQYF. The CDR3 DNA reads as TGTGCCAGTCAGGGGGTGGAGACCCAGTACTTC.

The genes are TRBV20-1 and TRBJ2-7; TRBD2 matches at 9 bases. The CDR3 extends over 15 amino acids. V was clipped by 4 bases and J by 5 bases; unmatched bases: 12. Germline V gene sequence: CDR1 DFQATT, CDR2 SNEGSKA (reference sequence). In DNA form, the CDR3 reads TGCAGTGCTAACCTCCAGGGACTAGCTGTCCACGAGCAGTACTTC. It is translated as CSANLQGLAVHEQYF.

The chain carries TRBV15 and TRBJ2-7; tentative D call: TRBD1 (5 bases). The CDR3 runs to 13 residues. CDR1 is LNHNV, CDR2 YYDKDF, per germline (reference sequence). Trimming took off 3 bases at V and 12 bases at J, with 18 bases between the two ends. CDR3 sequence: CATSSLDKSHPYF. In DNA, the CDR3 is TGTGCCACCAGCAGCTTGGACAAATCCCACCCGTACTTC.

The CDR3 nucleotides are TGTGCCAGCAGCTTAGGCGGGGGCTCCTACAATGAGCAGTTCTTC. Encoded protein: CASSLGGGSYNEQFF. The rearrangement links TRBV7-8 to TRBJ2-1, with 7 bases aligning to TRBD2. Germline V gene sequence: CDR1 SGHVS, CDR2 FQNEAQ. V was pared by 1 base and J by 0 bases, with 0 bases of the junction left unmatched. This CDR3 contains 15 residues.

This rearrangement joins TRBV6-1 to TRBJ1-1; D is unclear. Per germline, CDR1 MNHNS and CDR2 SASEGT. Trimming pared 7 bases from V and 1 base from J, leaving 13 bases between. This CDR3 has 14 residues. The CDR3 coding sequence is TGTGCCAGCAACAGCCCGACGGGGAACACTGAAGCTTTCTTT. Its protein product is CASNSPTGNTEAFF.

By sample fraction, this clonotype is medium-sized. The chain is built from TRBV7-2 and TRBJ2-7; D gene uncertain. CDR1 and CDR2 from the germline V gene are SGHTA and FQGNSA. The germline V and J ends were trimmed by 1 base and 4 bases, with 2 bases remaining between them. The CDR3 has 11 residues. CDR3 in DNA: TGTGCCAGCAGCTTAGTTTACGAGCAGTACTTC. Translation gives CASSLVYEQYF.

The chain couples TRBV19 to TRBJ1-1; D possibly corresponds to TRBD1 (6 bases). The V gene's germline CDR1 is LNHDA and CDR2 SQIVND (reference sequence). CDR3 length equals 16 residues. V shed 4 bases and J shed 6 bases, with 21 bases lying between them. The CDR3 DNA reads TGTGCCAGTAGTACCCTCCTAGGGCAGGGGTACCCTGAAGCTTTCTTT. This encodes CASSTLLGQGYPEAFF.

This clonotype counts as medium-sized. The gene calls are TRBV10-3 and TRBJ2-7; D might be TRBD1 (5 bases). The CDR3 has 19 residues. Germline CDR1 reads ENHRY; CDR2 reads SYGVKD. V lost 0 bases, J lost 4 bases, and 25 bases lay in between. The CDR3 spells CAISESGRGRIDSLYEQYF. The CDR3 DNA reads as TGTGCCATCAGTGAGTCGGGGCGTGGACGGATAGACAGCCTATACGAGCAGTACTTC.

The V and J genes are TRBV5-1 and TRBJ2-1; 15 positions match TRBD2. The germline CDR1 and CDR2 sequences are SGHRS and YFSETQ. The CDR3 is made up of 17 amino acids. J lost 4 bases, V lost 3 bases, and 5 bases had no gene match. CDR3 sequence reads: CASSWTSGRAGYNEQFF. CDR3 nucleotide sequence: TGCGCCAGCAGCTGGACTAGCGGGAGGGCCGGGTACAATGAGCAGTTCTTC.

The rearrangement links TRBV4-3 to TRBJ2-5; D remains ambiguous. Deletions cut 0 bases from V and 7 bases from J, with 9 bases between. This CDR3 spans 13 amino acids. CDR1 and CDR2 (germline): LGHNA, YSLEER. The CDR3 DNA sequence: TGCGCCAGCAGCCAAGAACTGCTGGGGACCCAGTACTTC. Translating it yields CASSQELLGTQYF.

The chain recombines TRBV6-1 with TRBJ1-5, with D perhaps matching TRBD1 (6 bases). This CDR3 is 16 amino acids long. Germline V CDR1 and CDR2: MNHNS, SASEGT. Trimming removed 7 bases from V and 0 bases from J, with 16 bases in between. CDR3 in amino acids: CASIPWGAHSNQPQHF. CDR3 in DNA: TGTGCCAGCATCCCGTGGGGGGCCCATAGCAATCAGCCCCAGCATTTT.

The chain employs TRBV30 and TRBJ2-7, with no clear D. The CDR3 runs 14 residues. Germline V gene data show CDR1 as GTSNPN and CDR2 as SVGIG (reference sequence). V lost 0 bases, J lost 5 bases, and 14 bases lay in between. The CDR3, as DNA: TGTGCCTGGAGTGTTCTGCTCCTAGAGAACGAGCAGTACTTC. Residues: CAWSVLLLENEQYF.

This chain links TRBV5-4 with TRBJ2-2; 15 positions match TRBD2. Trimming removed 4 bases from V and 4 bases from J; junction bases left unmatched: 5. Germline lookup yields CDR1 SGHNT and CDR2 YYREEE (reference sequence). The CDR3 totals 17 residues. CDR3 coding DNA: TGTGCCAGCAGCGGTGGGACTAGCGGGAGGACCACCGGGGAGCTGTTTTTT. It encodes CASSGGTSGRTTGELFF.

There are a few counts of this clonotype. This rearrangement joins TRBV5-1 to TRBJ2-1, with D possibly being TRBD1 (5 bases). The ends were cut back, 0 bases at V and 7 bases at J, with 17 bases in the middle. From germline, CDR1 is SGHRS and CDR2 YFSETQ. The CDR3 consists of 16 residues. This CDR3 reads CASSLAQVSEENEQFF. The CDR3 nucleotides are TGCGCCAGCAGCTTGGCACAGGTCTCGGAAGAGAATGAGCAGTTCTTC.

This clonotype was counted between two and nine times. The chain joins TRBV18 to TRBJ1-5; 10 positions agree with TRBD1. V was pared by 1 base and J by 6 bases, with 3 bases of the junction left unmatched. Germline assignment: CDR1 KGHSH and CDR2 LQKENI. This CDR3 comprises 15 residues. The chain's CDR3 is CASSPLRTGGQPQHF. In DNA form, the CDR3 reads TGTGCCAGCTCACCACTTCGGACAGGGGGTCAGCCCCAGCATTTT.

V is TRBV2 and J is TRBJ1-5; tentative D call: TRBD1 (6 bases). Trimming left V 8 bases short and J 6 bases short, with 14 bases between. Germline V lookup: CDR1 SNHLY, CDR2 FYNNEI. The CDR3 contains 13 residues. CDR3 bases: TGTGCCAGCTGGGGAGGGGACACTCAGCCCCAGCATTTT. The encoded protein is CASWGGDTQPQHF. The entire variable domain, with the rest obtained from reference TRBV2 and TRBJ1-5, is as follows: EPEVTQTPSHQVTQMGQEVILRCVPISNHLYFYWYRQILGQKVEFLVSFYNNEISEKSEIFDDQFSVERPDGSNFTLKIRSTKLEDSAMYFCASWGGDTQPQHFGDGTRLSIL.

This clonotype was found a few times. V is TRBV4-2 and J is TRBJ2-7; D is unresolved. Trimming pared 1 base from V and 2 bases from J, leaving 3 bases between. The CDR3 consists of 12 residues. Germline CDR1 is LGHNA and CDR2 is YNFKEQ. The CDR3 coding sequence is TGTGCCAGCAGCCAAGGGGCCTACGAGCAGTACTTC. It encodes CASSQGAYEQYF.

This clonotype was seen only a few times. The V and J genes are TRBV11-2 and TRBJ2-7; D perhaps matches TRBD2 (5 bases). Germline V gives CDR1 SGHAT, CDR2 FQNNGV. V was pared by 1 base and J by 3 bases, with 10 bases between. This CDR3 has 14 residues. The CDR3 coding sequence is TGTGCCAGCAGCTTAGTCGGGGTGGTCTACGAGCAGTACTTC. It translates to CASSLVGVVYEQYF.

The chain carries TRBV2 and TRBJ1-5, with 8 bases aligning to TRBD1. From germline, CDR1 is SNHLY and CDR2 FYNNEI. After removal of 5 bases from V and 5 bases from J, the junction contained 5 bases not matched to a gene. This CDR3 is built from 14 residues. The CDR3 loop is CASSLQGADQPQHF. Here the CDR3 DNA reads TGTGCCAGCAGTCTTCAGGGGGCGGATCAGCCCCAGCATTTT.

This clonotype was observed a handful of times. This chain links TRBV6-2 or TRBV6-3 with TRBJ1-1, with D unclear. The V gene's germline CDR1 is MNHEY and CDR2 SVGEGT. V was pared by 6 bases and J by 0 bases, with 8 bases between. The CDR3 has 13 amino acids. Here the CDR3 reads CASSRKMNTEAFF. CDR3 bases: TGTGCCAGCAGCCGCAAGATGAACACTGAAGCTTTCTTT.

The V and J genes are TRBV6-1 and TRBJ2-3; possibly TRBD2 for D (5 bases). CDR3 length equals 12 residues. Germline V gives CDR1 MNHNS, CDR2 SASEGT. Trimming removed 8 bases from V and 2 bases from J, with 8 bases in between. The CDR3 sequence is CASRSDTDTQYF. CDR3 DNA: TGTGCCAGCCGTAGCGACACAGATACGCAGTATTTT.

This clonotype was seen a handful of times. CDR3 sequence reads: CASRGGLAGEDTQYF. CDR3 bases: TGTGCCAGCAGGGGGGGACTAGCGGGAGAAGATACGCAGTATTTT. The rearrangement links TRBV2 to TRBJ2-3; TRBD2 matches 14 bases. CDR3 length: 15 amino acids. Germline CDR1 is SNHLY and CDR2 is FYNNEI. V was clipped by 6 bases and J by 5 bases; unmatched bases: 4.

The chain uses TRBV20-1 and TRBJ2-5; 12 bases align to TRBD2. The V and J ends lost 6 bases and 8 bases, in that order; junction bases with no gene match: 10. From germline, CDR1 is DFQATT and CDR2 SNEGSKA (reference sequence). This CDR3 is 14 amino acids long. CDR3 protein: CSARGLAGPATQYF. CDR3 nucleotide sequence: TGCAGTGCCCGGGGACTAGCGGGCCCCGCAACCCAGTACTTC.

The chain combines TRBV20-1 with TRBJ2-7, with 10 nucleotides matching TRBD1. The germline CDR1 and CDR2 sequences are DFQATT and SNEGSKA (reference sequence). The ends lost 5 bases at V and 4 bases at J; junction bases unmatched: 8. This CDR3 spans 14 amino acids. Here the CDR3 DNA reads TGCAGTGCTGACCGGGACAGGGGCCGATACGAGCAGTACTTC. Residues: CSADRDRGRYEQYF.

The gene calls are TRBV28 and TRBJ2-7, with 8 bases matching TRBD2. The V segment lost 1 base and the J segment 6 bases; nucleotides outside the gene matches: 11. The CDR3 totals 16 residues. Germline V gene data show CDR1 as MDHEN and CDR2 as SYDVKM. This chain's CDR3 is CASSLSRWGLEGEQYF. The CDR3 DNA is TGTGCCAGCAGTTTATCCCGGTGGGGACTAGAGGGCGAGCAGTACTTC.

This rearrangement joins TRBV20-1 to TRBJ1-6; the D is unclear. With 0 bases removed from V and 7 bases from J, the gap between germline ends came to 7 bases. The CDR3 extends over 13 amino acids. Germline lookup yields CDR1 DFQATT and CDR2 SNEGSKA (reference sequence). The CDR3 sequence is CSAREDGNSPLHF. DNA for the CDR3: TGCAGTGCTAGAGAAGACGGGAATTCACCCCTCCACTTT.

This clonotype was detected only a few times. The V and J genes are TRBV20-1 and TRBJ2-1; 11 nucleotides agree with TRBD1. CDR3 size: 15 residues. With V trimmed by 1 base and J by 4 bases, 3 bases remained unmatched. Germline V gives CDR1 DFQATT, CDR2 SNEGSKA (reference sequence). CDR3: CSARGGQGAYNEQFF. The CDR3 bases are TGCAGTGCTAGAGGCGGACAGGGGGCGTACAATGAGCAGTTCTTC.

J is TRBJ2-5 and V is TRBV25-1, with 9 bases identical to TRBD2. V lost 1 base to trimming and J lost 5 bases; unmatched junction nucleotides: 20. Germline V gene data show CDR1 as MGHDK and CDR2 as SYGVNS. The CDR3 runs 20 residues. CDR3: CASSESVSRSGLAGRETQYF. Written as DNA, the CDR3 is TGTGCCAGCAGTGAATCAGTGAGTCGGTCGGGCCTAGCGGGGAGGGAGACCCAGTACTTC. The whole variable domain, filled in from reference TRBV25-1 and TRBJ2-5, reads EADIYQTPRYLVIGTGKKITLECSQTMGHDKMYWYQQDPGMELHLIHYSYGVNSTEKGDLSSESTVSRIRTEHFPLTLESARPSHTSQYLCASSESVSRSGLAGRETQYFGPGTRLLVL.